Listed below are T cell receptor beta chains from one sample, sequenced in a study of control samples from healthy donors and cancer patients. The method was immunoSEQ multiplex PCR; TCRdb's version includes in-frame clones alone and lacks a portion of them. This sample yields 40,000 to 55,000 clones, of which 80% to 90% are seen a single time; 10% belongs to the top ten. Sequencing was carried out using PBMCs. These TCRs come from an older woman with lung cancer. Each CDR3 is given with its conserved first and last residue. Fields, in order: CDR3 protein, CDR3 DNA, V gene, D gene, clone size, J gene. D genes are given only for firm matches. Clone size is stated in some rows and not others, as once, few, many or a class when expanded.

cdr3_aa: CASSHSSVGETQYF
cdr3_nt: TGTGCCAGCAGCCATTCTAGCGTGGGAGAGACCCAGTACTTC
v_call: TRBV14
d_call: NA
clone_size: NA
j_call: TRBJ2-5

cdr3_aa: CASSSEGYGEAFF
cdr3_nt: TGTGCCAGCAGCAGTGAGGGTTACGGTGAAGCTTTCTTT
v_call: TRBV25-1
d_call: NA
clone_size: NA
j_call: TRBJ1-1

cdr3_aa: CASSLVGGAYNYGYTF
cdr3_nt: TGTGCCAGCAGCTTAGTTGGGGGGGCGTATAACTATGGCTACACCTTC
v_call: TRBV7-2
d_call: NA
clone_size: NA
j_call: TRBJ1-2

cdr3_aa: CASSEQGSNTGELFF
cdr3_nt: TGTGCCAGCAGTGAACAGGGATCGAACACCGGGGAGCTGTTTTTT
v_call: TRBV25-1
d_call: NA
clone_size: NA
j_call: TRBJ2-2

cdr3_aa: CASSYGGELFF
cdr3_nt: TGTGCCAGCAGTTATGGAGGGGAGCTGTTTTTT
v_call: TRBV6-5
d_call: NA
clone_size: NA
j_call: TRBJ2-2

cdr3_aa: CASSQARAGGPDTGELFF
cdr3_nt: TGTGCCAGCAGCCAAGCTAGAGCGGGAGGGCCCGACACCGGGGAGCTGTTTTTT
v_call: TRBV3-1/TRBV3-2
d_call: TRBD2
clone_size: NA
j_call: TRBJ2-2

cdr3_aa: CASSLTGTYGYTF
cdr3_nt: TGTGCCAGCAGCTTGACCGGGACCTATGGCTACACCTTC
v_call: TRBV7-3
d_call: NA
clone_size: NA
j_call: TRBJ1-2

cdr3_aa: CASSPRTGFEQYF
cdr3_nt: TGTGCCAGCAGCCCTCGGACAGGGTTCGAGCAGTACTTC
v_call: TRBV7-3
d_call: TRBD1
clone_size: NA
j_call: TRBJ2-7

cdr3_aa: CASSVRTGAGNEQFF
cdr3_nt: TGTGCCAGCAGCGTGAGGACAGGGGCGGGCAATGAGCAGTTCTTC
v_call: TRBV9
d_call: TRBD1
clone_size: NA
j_call: TRBJ2-1

cdr3_aa: CASSSLAGGVNEQFF
cdr3_nt: TGTGCCAGCAGCTCCCTAGCGGGAGGGGTCAATGAGCAGTTCTTC
v_call: TRBV7-3
d_call: TRBD2
clone_size: NA
j_call: TRBJ2-1

cdr3_aa: CASSVEAGGRETQYF
cdr3_nt: TGTGCCAGCAGCGTAGAGGCGGGGGGCAGGGAGACCCAGTACTTC
v_call: TRBV9
d_call: TRBD2
clone_size: NA
j_call: TRBJ2-5

cdr3_aa: CASSLSSGREQYF
cdr3_nt: TGTGCCAGCAGTTTATCCTCGGGGCGCGAGCAGTACTTC
v_call: TRBV27
d_call: NA
clone_size: NA
j_call: TRBJ2-7

cdr3_aa: CASSSGQGYGYTF
cdr3_nt: TGTGCCAGCAGCTCGGGACAGGGGTATGGCTACACCTTC
v_call: TRBV7-6
d_call: TRBD1
clone_size: NA
j_call: TRBJ1-2

cdr3_aa: CASSLTGTDGYTF
cdr3_nt: TGTGCCAGCAGTTTAACCGGGACAGACGGCTACACCTTC
v_call: TRBV12-3/TRBV12-4
d_call: TRBD1
clone_size: few
j_call: TRBJ1-2

cdr3_aa: CASSLLTSGREEQFF
cdr3_nt: TGTGCCAGCAGTTTGTTGACTAGCGGGAGAGAGGAGCAGTTCTTC
v_call: TRBV28
d_call: TRBD2
clone_size: NA
j_call: TRBJ2-1

cdr3_aa: CASSYILAGELFF
cdr3_nt: TGTGCCAGCAGTTACATTCTAGCCGGGGAGCTGTTTTTT
v_call: TRBV6-2/TRBV6-3
d_call: NA
clone_size: NA
j_call: TRBJ2-2

cdr3_aa: CASSVEWEDGYTF
cdr3_nt: TGTGCCAGCAGCGTAGAATGGGAGGACGGCTACACCTTC
v_call: TRBV9
d_call: NA
clone_size: NA
j_call: TRBJ1-2

cdr3_aa: CATSRGVRGLTYEKLFF
cdr3_nt: TGTGCCACCAGCAGAGGGGTCAGGGGGCTCACATATGAAAAACTGTTTTTT
v_call: TRBV15
d_call: TRBD1
clone_size: once
j_call: TRBJ1-4

cdr3_aa: CASSLFRVRTDTQYF
cdr3_nt: TGTGCCAGCAGCTTATTTAGGGTACGCACAGATACGCAGTATTTT
v_call: TRBV7-6
d_call: NA
clone_size: NA
j_call: TRBJ2-3

cdr3_aa: CASSVDTSSGNTIYF
cdr3_nt: TGTGCCAGCAGCGTAGACACCTCCTCTGGAAACACCATATATTTT
v_call: TRBV9
d_call: NA
clone_size: few
j_call: TRBJ1-3

cdr3_aa: CASSIGGGRTTYEQYF
cdr3_nt: TGTGCCAGTAGTATAGGGGGCGGGAGGACTACCTACGAGCAGTACTTC
v_call: TRBV19
d_call: TRBD2
clone_size: NA
j_call: TRBJ2-7

cdr3_aa: CASSVGAANVLTF
cdr3_nt: TGTGCCAGCAGCGTAGGGGCCGCCAACGTCCTGACTTTC
v_call: TRBV9
d_call: NA
clone_size: NA
j_call: TRBJ2-6

cdr3_aa: CASSFPESGTYNEQFF
cdr3_nt: TGTGCCAGCAGCTTTCCTGAGAGCGGGACCTACAATGAGCAGTTCTTC
v_call: TRBV3-1/TRBV3-2
d_call: TRBD2
clone_size: few
j_call: TRBJ2-1

cdr3_aa: CASRTGSYNQPQHF
cdr3_nt: TGTGCCAGTAGGACAGGGAGTTACAATCAGCCCCAGCATTTT
v_call: TRBV28
d_call: TRBD1
clone_size: NA
j_call: TRBJ1-5

cdr3_aa: CASSLDLWVSGRPYNEQFF
cdr3_nt: TGTGCCAGCAGCTTAGATCTGTGGGTTAGCGGGAGACCCTACAATGAGCAGTTCTTC
v_call: TRBV11-3
d_call: TRBD2
clone_size: once
j_call: TRBJ2-1

cdr3_aa: CASSQAGGGRDTQYF
cdr3_nt: TGCGCCAGCAGCCAAGCAGGGGGCGGTCGGGATACGCAGTATTTT
v_call: TRBV4-1
d_call: TRBD1
clone_size: NA
j_call: TRBJ2-3

cdr3_aa: CASSWLAGVTYNEQFF
cdr3_nt: TGTGCCAGCAGTTGGTTAGCGGGAGTCACCTACAATGAGCAGTTCTTC
v_call: TRBV6-6
d_call: TRBD2
clone_size: NA
j_call: TRBJ2-1

cdr3_aa: CASSLDRGQGNTIYF
cdr3_nt: TGTGCCAGCAGTTTAGACAGGGGGCAAGGAAACACCATATATTTT
v_call: TRBV27
d_call: TRBD1
clone_size: few
j_call: TRBJ1-3

cdr3_aa: CASSETLGGDYYEQYF
cdr3_nt: TGTGCCAGCAGTGAAACTCTAGGGGGGGACTACTACGAGCAGTACTTC
v_call: TRBV2
d_call: NA
clone_size: NA
j_call: TRBJ2-7

cdr3_aa: CATRSGLEAFF
cdr3_nt: TGTGCCACCCGTTCCGGACTTGAAGCTTTCTTT
v_call: TRBV6-5
d_call: NA
clone_size: once
j_call: TRBJ1-1

cdr3_aa: CASSLVGAHHGNQPQHF
cdr3_nt: TGTGCCAGCAGTTTGGTGGGGGCCCATCATGGCAATCAGCCCCAGCATTTT
v_call: TRBV28
d_call: NA
clone_size: NA
j_call: TRBJ1-5

cdr3_aa: CASSLDPGYNSPLHF
cdr3_nt: TGTGCCAGCAGCTTAGATCCAGGATATAATTCACCCCTCCACTTT
v_call: TRBV7-9
d_call: NA
clone_size: NA
j_call: TRBJ1-6

cdr3_aa: CASSFRGGAQDTQYF
cdr3_nt: TGTGCCAGCAGTTTCCGGGGAGGGGCCCAAGATACGCAGTATTTT
v_call: TRBV13
d_call: TRBD2
clone_size: NA
j_call: TRBJ2-3

cdr3_aa: CASSYSFVDGATEAFF
cdr3_nt: TGTGCCAGCAGTTACTCTTTTGTCGATGGGGCTACTGAAGCTTTCTTT
v_call: TRBV6-5
d_call: NA
clone_size: NA
j_call: TRBJ1-1

cdr3_aa: CASSLSFSPLHF
cdr3_nt: TGTGCCAGCAGCTTATCGTTTTCACCCCTCCACTTT
v_call: TRBV7-2
d_call: NA
clone_size: NA
j_call: TRBJ1-6

cdr3_aa: CASTSVPGQGYNEQFF
cdr3_nt: TGTGCCAGCACCAGCGTACCGGGACAGGGATACAATGAGCAGTTCTTC
v_call: TRBV27
d_call: TRBD1
clone_size: NA
j_call: TRBJ2-1

cdr3_aa: CATNGGGRMNTEAFF
cdr3_nt: TGTGCGACAAACGGCGGGGGGCGGATGAACACTGAAGCTTTCTTT
v_call: TRBV19
d_call: NA
clone_size: NA
j_call: TRBJ1-1

cdr3_aa: CASSPYSTLNNEQFF
cdr3_nt: TGTGCCAGCAGTCCCTACTCGACGCTTAACAATGAGCAGTTCTTC
v_call: TRBV6-5
d_call: NA
clone_size: NA
j_call: TRBJ2-1

cdr3_aa: CASSIARGRMNGVEAKNIQYF
cdr3_nt: TGTGCCAGTAGTATAGCCAGGGGGCGCATGAACGGGGTCGAGGCCAAAAACATTCAGTACTTC
v_call: TRBV19
d_call: TRBD1
clone_size: NA
j_call: TRBJ2-4

cdr3_aa: CASSLIDRLVTPSTDTQYF
cdr3_nt: TGTGCCAGCAGCTTAATCGACAGGCTCGTTACCCCTAGCACAGATACGCAGTATTTT
v_call: TRBV7-2
d_call: NA
clone_size: NA
j_call: TRBJ2-3

cdr3_aa: CATSERSATNEKLFF
cdr3_nt: TGTGCCACCAGTGAGCGAAGTGCAACTAATGAAAAACTGTTTTTT
v_call: TRBV24-1
d_call: NA
clone_size: NA
j_call: TRBJ1-4

cdr3_aa: CASSAENYGYTF
cdr3_nt: TGTGCCAGCAGTGCGGAAAACTATGGCTACACCTTC
v_call: TRBV25-1
d_call: NA
clone_size: once
j_call: TRBJ1-2